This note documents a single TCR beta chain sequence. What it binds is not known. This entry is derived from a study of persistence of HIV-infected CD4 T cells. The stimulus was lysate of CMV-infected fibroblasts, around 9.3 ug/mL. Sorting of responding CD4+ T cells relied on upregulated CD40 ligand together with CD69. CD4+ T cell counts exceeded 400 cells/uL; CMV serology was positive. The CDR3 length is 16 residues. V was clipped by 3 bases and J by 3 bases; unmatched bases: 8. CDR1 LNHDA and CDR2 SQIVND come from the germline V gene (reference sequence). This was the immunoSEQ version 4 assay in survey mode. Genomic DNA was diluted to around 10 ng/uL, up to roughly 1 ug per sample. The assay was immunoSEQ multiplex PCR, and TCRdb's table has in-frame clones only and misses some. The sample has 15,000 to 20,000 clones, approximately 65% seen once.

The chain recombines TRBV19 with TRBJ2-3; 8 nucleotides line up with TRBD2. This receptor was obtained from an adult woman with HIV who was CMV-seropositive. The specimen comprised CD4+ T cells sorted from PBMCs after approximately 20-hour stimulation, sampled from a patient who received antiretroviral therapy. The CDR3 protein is CASSMGAGLGTDTQYF. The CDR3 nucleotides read TGTGCCAGTAGTATGGGTGCGGGACTAGGGACAGATACGCAGTATTTT.